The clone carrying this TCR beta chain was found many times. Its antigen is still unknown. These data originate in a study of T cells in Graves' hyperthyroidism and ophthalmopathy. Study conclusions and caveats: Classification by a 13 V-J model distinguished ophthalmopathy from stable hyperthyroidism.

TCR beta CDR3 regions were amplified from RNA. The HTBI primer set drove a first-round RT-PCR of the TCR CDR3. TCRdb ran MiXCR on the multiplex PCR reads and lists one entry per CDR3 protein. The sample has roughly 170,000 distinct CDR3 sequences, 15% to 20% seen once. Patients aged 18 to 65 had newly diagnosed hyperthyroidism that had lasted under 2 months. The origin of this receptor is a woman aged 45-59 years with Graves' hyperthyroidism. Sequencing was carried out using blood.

The CDR3 DNA reads as TGTGCCAGCAGTCCAGGGGGTAGCAATCAGCCCCAGCATTTT. Translating it yields CASSPGGSNQPQHF. V usage is TRBV12-3 or TRBV12-4 and J usage is TRBJ1-5; TRBD1 agrees at 7 bases. The CDR3 sequence is 14 residues long. V lost 5 bases and J lost 0; bases outside the gene matches: 1.